The 26 T cell receptor beta chains listed next were all sequenced from one sample in a study of blood T cell repertoires in COVID-19. Here immunoSEQ multiplex PCR was the method, and the copy in TCRdb shows in-frame clones only, minus some. The sample has about 180,000 clones; approximately 86% are singletons. What was sequenced was peripheral blood. The source of these receptors is a man aged 80 or over with COVID-19, enrolled during active disease.

This chain uses TRBV29-1 with TRBJ1-4, with 7 nucleotides matching TRBD1. Germline V gives CDR1 SQVTM, CDR2 ANQGSEA. There are 14 residues in the CDR3. With V trimmed by 3 bases and J by 2 bases, 3 bases remained unmatched. CDR3 in DNA: TGCAGCGTTGATATGACAGGGACTAATGAAAAACTGTTTTTT. This translates into CSVDMTGTNEKLFF.

This chain connects TRBV4-3 to TRBJ1-1; D remains ambiguous. The germline gives CDR1 LGHNA, CDR2 YSLEER. This CDR3 is built from 13 residues. V dropped 1 base and J dropped 6 bases, with 9 bases sitting between them. CDR3 in DNA: TGCGCCAGCAGCCAAGCGTTCGGGTCTGAAGCTTTCTTT. Its translation: CASSQAFGSEAFF.

This clone is a singleton in its sample. This chain links TRBV2 with TRBJ1-4, with D perhaps matching TRBD1 (6 bases). This CDR3 has 14 amino acids. Germline V gene sequence: CDR1 SNHLY, CDR2 FYNNEI. Trimming removed 2 bases from V and 8 bases from J, with 12 bases in between. The CDR3 loop reads CASSEIPQGEKLFF. The CDR3 DNA sequence: TGTGCCAGCAGTGAAATTCCCCAGGGGGAAAAACTGTTTTTT.

V usage is TRBV6-2 or TRBV6-3 and J usage is TRBJ2-1; tentative D call: TRBD1 (8 bases). The CDR3 sequence is 16 residues long. V was cut by 2 bases and J by 8 bases, with 19 bases left in between. Germline CDR1 is MNHEY and CDR2 is SVGEGT. CDR3 nucleotide sequence: TGTGCCAGCAGTTACGAAGCGGGACAGGTGTATCATGAGCAGTTCTTC. Its translation: CASSYEAGQVYHEQFF.

The genes are TRBV18 and TRBJ2-3, with 9 nucleotides matching TRBD1. With V trimmed by 5 bases and J by 3 bases, 9 bases remained unmatched. The germline V gene has CDR1 KGHSH and CDR2 LQKENI. CDR3 length equals 16 residues. CDR3 amino acids: CASSANPGQGTDTQYF. CDR3 DNA: TGTGCCAGCTCAGCAAATCCGGGACAGGGAACAGATACGCAGTATTTT.

V usage is TRBV29-1 and J usage is TRBJ2-1; weak D call: TRBD2 (5 bases). CDR3 size: 14 residues. Germline assignment: CDR1 SQVTM and CDR2 ANQGSEA. Trimming removed 2 bases at V and 0 bases at J, with 8 bases between. The chain's CDR3 is CSVEPEVSYNEQFF. DNA of the CDR3: TGCAGCGTTGAACCGGAGGTCTCCTACAATGAGCAGTTCTTC.

This sequence joins TRBV25-1 and TRBJ1-3; weak D call: TRBD1 (5 bases). CDR1 MGHDK and CDR2 SYGVNS come from the germline V gene. CDR3 length: 12 amino acids. The V and J ends lost 10 bases and 4 bases respectively, with 11 bases between them. CDR3 region: CATSRVGNTIYF. CDR3 DNA sequence: TGTGCCACCAGCAGGGTCGGAAACACCATATATTTT.

A few counts support this clone. V usage is TRBV19 and J usage is TRBJ1-1; 7 bases are a match to TRBD1. J was trimmed by 10 bases and V by 3 bases; bases with no gene match: 8. The CDR3 runs 13 residues. Germline V gives CDR1 LNHDA, CDR2 SQIVND (reference sequence). The CDR3 protein is CASSMVEGARAFF. Written as DNA, the CDR3 is TGTGCCAGTAGTATGGTGGAGGGGGCGCGAGCTTTCTTT. Full variable domain (rest looked up from reference TRBV19 and TRBJ1-1): DGGITQSPKYLFRKEGQNVTLSCEQNLNHDAMYWYRQDPGQGLRLIYYSQIVNDFQKGDIAEGYSVSREKKESFPLTVTSAQKNPTAFYLCASSMVEGARAFFGQGTRLTVV.

This sequence joins TRBV21-1 and TRBJ2-2; whether TRBD1, the table's D call, matches the DNA was not checked. TRBV21-1 is marked as a pseudogene. The CDR3 is 16 residues long. The CDR3 protein is CASSTGTGDGTGELFF. The CDR3, as DNA: TGTGCCAGCAGCACCGGGACAGGGGACGGCACCGGGGAGCTGTTTTTT.

The chain carries TRBV19 and TRBJ1-3, with D unresolved. CDR1 LNHDA and CDR2 SQIVND come from the germline V gene (reference sequence). Trimming took 6 bases from V and 2 from J, leaving 14 bases between them. The CDR3 is 15 amino acids. The CDR3 DNA is TGTGCCAGTAGGTGGAAAGGGAGTGCTGGAAACACCATATATTTT. Protein product: CASRWKGSAGNTIYF.

This clone was seen just once. J is TRBJ2-4 and V is TRBV2, with no clear D. Between the trimmed V and J ends, which lost 3 bases and 1 base, there was a span of 10 bases. The CDR3 sequence is 15 residues long. Germline assignment: CDR1 SNHLY and CDR2 FYNNEI. CDR3 sequence (DNA): TGTGCCAGCAGTGATAGTCAGGCGGCCAAAAACATTCAGTACTTC. Residues: CASSDSQAAKNIQYF. The whole variable domain, filled in from reference TRBV2 and TRBJ2-4, reads EPEVTQTPSHQVTQMGQEVILRCVPISNHLYFYWYRQILGQKVEFLVSFYNNEISEKSEIFDDQFSVERPDGSNFTLKIRSTKLEDSAMYFCASSDSQAAKNIQYFGAGTRLSVL.

The chain recombines TRBV10-3 with TRBJ1-1; a weak D match, TRBD1 (6 bases). The CDR3 has 14 residues. Germline assignment: CDR1 ENHRY and CDR2 SYGVKD. V dropped 4 bases and J dropped 4 bases, with 13 bases sitting between them. Here the CDR3 reads CAISGDLGGTEAFF. The CDR3 DNA reads TGTGCCATCAGTGGGGACCTAGGGGGCACTGAAGCTTTCTTT.

CDR3 nucleotides: TGTGCCAGTAGTTTCCAGGGTGCCACCGGGGAGCTGTTTTTT. It yields the protein CASSFQGATGELFF. The V gene is TRBV19, the J gene TRBJ2-2; a weak D match, TRBD1 (5 bases). Per the germline V gene, CDR1 is LNHDA and CDR2 is SQIVND (reference sequence). There are 14 residues in the CDR3. V lost 5 bases and J lost 4, with 11 bases in between.

The rearrangement joins TRBV3-1 (or the pseudogene TRBV3-2) to TRBJ1-2; unclear D gene. Germline V lookup: CDR1 LGHDT, CDR2 YNNKEL (reference sequence). V gave up 0 bases and J gave up 6 bases, with 11 bases separating them. CDR3 length: 14 amino acids. The CDR3 loop is CASSQDLRGDGYTF. The CDR3 bases are TGTGCCAGCAGCCAAGATCTTCGGGGAGATGGCTACACCTTC.

In its sample, this clone was seen once. V and J are TRBV11-2 and TRBJ2-7; a possible D gene is TRBD1 (6 bases). The CDR3 is made up of 12 amino acids. V was pared by 5 bases and J by 9 bases, with 14 bases between. Per the germline V gene, CDR1 is SGHAT and CDR2 is FQNNGV. The DNA of the CDR3 is TGTGCCAGCAGCATCAGGGGCGAGGGGCAGTACTTC. It is translated as CASSIRGEGQYF.

This clone was seen a single time. This CDR3 reads CASSFRTGSGYGYTF. The CDR3 nucleotides are TGTGCCAGCAGTTTCCGGACAGGGTCGGGTTATGGCTACACCTTC. The chain has TRBV6-5 and TRBJ1-2; the match to TRBD1 covers 8 bases. The CDR3 runs 15 residues. The J segment lost 5 bases and the V segment lost 4 bases, leaving 9 bases of the junction unmatched. Per germline, CDR1 MNHEY and CDR2 SVGAGI.

The chain joins TRBV7-9 to TRBJ2-1; 7 bases are shared with TRBD1. V lost 5 bases and J lost 4; bases outside the gene matches: 8. The CDR3 extends over 15 amino acids. The germline V gene has CDR1 SEHNR and CDR2 FQNEAQ (reference sequence). The CDR3 loop reads CASSVRGRRYNEQFF. In DNA, the CDR3 is TGTGCCAGCAGCGTAAGGGGGCGCAGGTACAATGAGCAGTTCTTC.

The chain carries TRBV9 and TRBJ1-3; D unclear. Germline V lookup: CDR1 SGDLS, CDR2 YYNGEE. The CDR3 has 15 residues. The V end was cut by 3 bases, the J end by 1 base, with 11 bases between. CDR3: CASSALPGSGNTIYF. In nucleotides, the CDR3 is TGTGCCAGCAGCGCCCTTCCGGGTTCTGGAAACACCATATATTTT.

This chain links TRBV4-2 with TRBJ2-7; the match to TRBD2 covers 8 bases. This CDR3 comprises 15 residues. From germline, CDR1 is LGHNA and CDR2 YNFKEQ. J gave up 1 base and V 0 bases, and 2 bases lay outside the gene matches. The DNA of the CDR3 is TGTGCCAGCAGCCAAGAGGCGGGGGGATCCTACGAGCAGTACTTC. Translated, it gives CASSQEAGGSYEQYF.

V gene TRBV2 combines with J gene TRBJ1-6; 7 bases map to TRBD1. This CDR3 has 14 residues. Trimming removed 5 bases from V and 9 bases from J; junction bases left unmatched: 7. From germline, CDR1 is SNHLY and CDR2 FYNNEI. CDR3 sequence reads: CASSLRGGSSPLHF. DNA for the CDR3: TGTGCCAGCAGTTTGCGAGGGGGCTCTTCACCCCTCCACTTT. Based on the CDR3 plus reference TRBV2 and TRBJ1-6, the full variable domain is EPEVTQTPSHQVTQMGQEVILRCVPISNHLYFYWYRQILGQKVEFLVSFYNNEISEKSEIFDDQFSVERPDGSNFTLKIRSTKLEDSAMYFCASSLRGGSSPLHFGNGTRLTVT.

The chain combines TRBV18 with TRBJ1-6; 10 bases match TRBD1. This CDR3 is 15 amino acids long. The germline gives CDR1 KGHSH, CDR2 LQKENI. Trimming removed 5 bases from V and 8 bases from J; junction bases left unmatched: 6. The CDR3 nucleotides read TGTGCCAGCTCAGTCTCCGGGACAGGGGATTCACCCCTCCACTTT. Translation: CASSVSGTGDSPLHF.

This clone was observed a single time. The chain links TRBV6-6 to TRBJ1-1; no reliable D call. This CDR3 is built from 11 residues. V was pared by 6 bases and J by 1 base, with 3 bases between. Germline lookup yields CDR1 MNHNY and CDR2 SVGAGI (reference sequence). This CDR3 is CASRANTEAFF. Here the CDR3 DNA reads TGTGCCAGCAGGGCGAACACTGAAGCTTTCTTT.

This clone was picked up a small number of times. In nucleotides, the CDR3 is TGTGCCAGTAGTTGGGGGCAGAGCTATAATTCACCCCTCCACTTT. Amino acid sequence: CASSWGQSYNSPLHF. The chain uses TRBV19 and TRBJ1-6; possibly TRBD1 for D (6 bases). Looked up from germline, CDR1 is LNHDA and CDR2 is SQIVND (reference sequence). The CDR3 extends over 15 amino acids. The V gene lost 5 bases and the J gene lost 3 bases, with 11 bases spanning the gap.

The chain links TRBV5-8 to TRBJ1-5, with 7 bases that match TRBD1. The CDR3 has 17 amino acids. Germline lookup yields CDR1 SGHTS and CDR2 YDEGEE. The V and J ends lost 4 bases and 7 bases, in that order; junction bases with no gene match: 17. The CDR3 sequence is CASSPQSGGGVWQPQHF. The CDR3 region has the DNA TGTGCCAGCAGCCCTCAGTCCGGAGGGGGCGTTTGGCAGCCCCAGCATTTT. Drawing the rest from reference TRBV5-8 and TRBJ1-5, the complete variable domain is EAGVTQSPTHLIKTRGQQATLRCSPISGHTSVYWYQQALGLGLQFLLWYDEGEERNRGNFPPRFSGRQFPNYSSELNVNALELEDSALYLCASSPQSGGGVWQPQHFGDGTRLSIL.

V is TRBV6-5 and J is TRBJ1-1; D is undetermined. Germline V gene lookup returns CDR1 MNHEY and CDR2 SVGAGI. CDR3 length: 16 residues. V lost 2 bases, J lost 0 bases, and 13 bases lay in between. The CDR3 nucleotides read TGTGCCAGCAGTTACCCCCCAGGCGACATGAACACTGAAGCTTTCTTT. As protein: CASSYPPGDMNTEAFF.

This clone came up once. CDR3: CASSTRRVSDGYTF. As DNA, the CDR3 is TGTGCCAGCAGCACCCGGAGGGTGTCGGATGGCTACACCTTC. The rearrangement uses TRBV28 and TRBJ1-2; D not resolved. The V end was cut by 6 bases, the J end by 6 bases, with 17 bases between. The CDR3 is 14 residues long. Germline V gene lookup returns CDR1 MDHEN and CDR2 SYDVKM.